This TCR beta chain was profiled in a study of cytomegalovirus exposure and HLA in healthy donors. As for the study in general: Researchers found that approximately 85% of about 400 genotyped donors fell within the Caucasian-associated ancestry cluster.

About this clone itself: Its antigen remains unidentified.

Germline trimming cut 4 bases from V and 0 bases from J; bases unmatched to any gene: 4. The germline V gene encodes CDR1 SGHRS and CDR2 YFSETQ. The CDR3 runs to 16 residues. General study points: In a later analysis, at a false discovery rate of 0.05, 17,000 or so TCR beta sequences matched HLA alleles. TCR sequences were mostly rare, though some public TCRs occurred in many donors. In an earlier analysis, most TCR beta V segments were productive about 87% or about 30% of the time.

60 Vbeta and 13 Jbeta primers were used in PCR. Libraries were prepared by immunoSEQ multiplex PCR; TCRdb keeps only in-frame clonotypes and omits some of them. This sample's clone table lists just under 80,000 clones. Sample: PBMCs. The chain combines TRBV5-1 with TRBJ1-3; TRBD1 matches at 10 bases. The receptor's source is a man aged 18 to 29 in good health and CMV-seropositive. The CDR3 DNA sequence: TGCGCCAGCAGCCCAGGACAGGGGGACTCTGGAAACACCATATATTTT. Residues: CASSPGQGDSGNTIYF.